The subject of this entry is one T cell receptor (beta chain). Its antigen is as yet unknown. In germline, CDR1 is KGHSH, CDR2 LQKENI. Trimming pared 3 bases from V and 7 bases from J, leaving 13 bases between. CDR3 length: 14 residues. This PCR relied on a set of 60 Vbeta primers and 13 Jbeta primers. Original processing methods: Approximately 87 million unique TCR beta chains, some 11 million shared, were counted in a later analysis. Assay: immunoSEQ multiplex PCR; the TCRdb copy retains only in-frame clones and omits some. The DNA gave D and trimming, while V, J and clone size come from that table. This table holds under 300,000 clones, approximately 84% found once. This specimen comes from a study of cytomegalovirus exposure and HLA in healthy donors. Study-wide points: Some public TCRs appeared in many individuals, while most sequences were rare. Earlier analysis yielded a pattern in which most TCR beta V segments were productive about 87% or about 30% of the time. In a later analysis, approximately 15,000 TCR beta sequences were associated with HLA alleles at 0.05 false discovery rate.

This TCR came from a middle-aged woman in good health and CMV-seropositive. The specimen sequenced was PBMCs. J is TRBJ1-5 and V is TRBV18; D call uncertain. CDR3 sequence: CASSPNQESQPQHF. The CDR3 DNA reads TGTGCCAGCTCACCTAATCAAGAGAGCCAGCCCCAGCATTTT.